The T cell receptor (beta chain) described here comes from a study of siplizumab effects on memory and regulatory T cells (dated by TCRdb to the late 2010s). A note on the overall study: The study examined how the anti-CD2 antibody siplizumab affects alloreactive T-cell subsets in allogeneic mixed lymphocyte reactions built from human PBMCs. Study-wide findings and limitations: Roughly 80-96% of proliferating CD4+ or CD8+ clones could not be assigned a naive or memory phenotype. Of the alloreactive CD4+ clones that could be mapped, the Treg-derived share averaged roughly 69% with siplizumab compared with around 27% in control reactions. The suppressive function of proliferating Tregs from siplizumab cultures was not functionally confirmed. The cumulative frequency of alloreactive sequences that could be traced back to unstimulated CD4+ memory T cells was significantly reduced by siplizumab. Unstimulated naive T cells appeared to be more diverse than memory T cells, and naive cells seemed to make a substantial contribution to the alloresponse. Because sequences below about 10^-5 frequency were poorly captured, only a minor fraction of alloreactive clones could be mapped to unstimulated subsets.

TCRbeta CDR3 sequencing was performed on sorted unstimulated T cells and on proliferating T cells recovered from mixed lymphocyte reactions. Fresh whole blood from nine to eleven HLA-typed healthy donors served as the source for isolating PBMCs. To map where alloreactive clones came from, CD4+ regulatory T cells in the unstimulated state were FACS-sorted. As to this clone: Its cognate antigen has yet to be identified. Per-base qualities were not stored, and no clone one base away is much larger.

Libraries were made using the immunoSEQ multiplex PCR assay. Roughly 10^5 TCR templates per sample were assayed on the deep sequencing platform. Genomic DNA extracted from sorted T cells was the material used for TCRbeta CDR3 sequencing. The paper's data handling went like this. The R programming language was used for the clonal analysis of the TCRbeta CDR3 data. Alloreactive CD4+ and CD8+ clones were identified by comparing unstimulated samples to CFSE-low samples taken after the reaction. Regulatory or non-regulatory origin of alloreactive CD4+ clones was assigned by matching sequences to the sorted unstimulated Treg and non-Treg repertoires. TCRdb limited this immuneACCESS table to in-frame rearrangements with V and J called. A share of clones is missing; checked studies link under half to unresolved V genes, and the rest is unexplained. For V, J and clone size, that table is used; D and trimming come from the DNA. The sample table shows some 65,000 clones, and about 90% are seen once. About 1.5% of the sample belongs to the ten largest clones.

At the junction V is shortened by 5 bases and J by 4 bases, with 10 bases in between. CDR1 and CDR2, looked up from the germline V gene (reference sequence), are GTSNPN and SVGIG. Inclusive of the bounding cysteine and phenylalanine, the CDR3 is 12 residues long. Only the CDR3 portion is preserved as DNA: 36 bases, with reading frame beginning at the first base. The sequence links TRBV30 to TRBJ2-3; no D segment can be confidently identified. Material for sequencing was Tregs sorted from blood. The TCR sequence derives from a human donor in good health. For the CDR3, the sequence is CAWDPRADTQYF. The DNA sequence reads TGTGCCTGGGACCCTCGGGCAGATACGCAGTATTTT.